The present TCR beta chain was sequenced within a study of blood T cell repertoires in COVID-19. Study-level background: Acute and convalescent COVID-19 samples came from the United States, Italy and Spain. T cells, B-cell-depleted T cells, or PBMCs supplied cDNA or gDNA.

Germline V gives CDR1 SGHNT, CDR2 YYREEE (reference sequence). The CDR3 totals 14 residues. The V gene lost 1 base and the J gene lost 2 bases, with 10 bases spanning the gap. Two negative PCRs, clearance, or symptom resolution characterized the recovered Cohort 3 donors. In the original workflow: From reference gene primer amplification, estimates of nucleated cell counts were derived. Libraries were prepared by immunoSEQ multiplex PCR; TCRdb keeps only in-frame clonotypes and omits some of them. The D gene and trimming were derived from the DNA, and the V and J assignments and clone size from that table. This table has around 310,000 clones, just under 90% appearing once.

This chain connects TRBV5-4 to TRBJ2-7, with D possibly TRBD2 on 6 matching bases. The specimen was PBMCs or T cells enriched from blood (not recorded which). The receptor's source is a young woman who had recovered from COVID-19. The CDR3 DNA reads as TGTGCCAGCAGCTTGTCGGGAGTTCCCTACGAGCAGTACTTC. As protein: CASSLSGVPYEQYF.